A single sample is the source of the 8 T cell receptor beta chains below, sequenced in a study of blood T cell repertoires in COVID-19. Assay: immunoSEQ multiplex PCR; the TCRdb copy retains only in-frame clones and omits some. The sample consists of around 180,000 clones, roughly 80% of them appearing once. Material: peripheral blood. The receptors stem from an elderly woman with COVID-19, enrolled during active disease.

A remark on this clone: The sample contains more than one DNA sequence encoding this CDR3. The V gene is TRBV12-3 or TRBV12-4, the J gene TRBJ1-1, with unresolved D. This CDR3 comprises 13 residues. Trimming stripped 2 bases from V and 1 base from J, with 5 bases between. CDR3 bases: TGTGCCAGCAGTTTAAGGAGGAACACTGAAGCTTTCTTT. It is translated as CASSLRRNTEAFF.

This chain connects TRBV2 to TRBJ2-5; TRBD2 matches 7 bases. Germline values: CDR1 SNHLY, CDR2 FYNNEI. The CDR3 has 17 residues. The junction had 14 bases not matched to a gene; V was cut back by 5 bases and J by 2 bases. The CDR3: CASSQTWASGTQETQYF. DNA of the CDR3: TGTGCCAGCAGTCAAACGTGGGCTAGCGGTACACAAGAGACCCAGTACTTC.

The CDR3 DNA follows: TGTGCCAGTAAAGGAGGGAGCAGAGGCTACACCTTC. Its protein is CASKGGSRGYTF. V usage is TRBV19 and J usage is TRBJ1-2; D is unclear. Germline assignment: CDR1 LNHDA and CDR2 SQIVND (reference sequence). Trimming left V 7 bases short and J 8 bases short, with 14 bases between. The CDR3 covers 12 residues.

The rearrangement joins TRBV24-1 to TRBJ2-1; 9 bases match TRBD1. Germline lookup yields CDR1 KGHDR and CDR2 SFDVKD. This CDR3 has 18 amino acids. The junction had 9 bases not matched to a gene; V was cut back by 1 base and J by 3 bases. CDR3 coding DNA: TGTGCCACCAGTGATTTCAGTGGGGGACAGGGTGGCTACAATGAGCAGTTCTTC. This encodes CATSDFSGGQGGYNEQFF.

The chain links TRBV14 to TRBJ1-2, with TRBD1 as a possible D gene (5 bases). Germline V gene data show CDR1 as SGHDN and CDR2 as FVKESK. V shed 1 base and J shed 4 bases, with 10 bases lying between them. This CDR3 has 14 residues. CDR3 sequence reads: CASSQVRQPYGYTF. The CDR3 coding sequence is TGTGCCAGCAGCCAAGTTCGACAGCCCTATGGCTACACCTTC.

There are a few counts of this clone. The chain employs TRBV28 and TRBJ2-3; D perhaps matches TRBD1 (7 bases). The CDR3 has 15 residues. Germline V gives CDR1 MDHEN, CDR2 SYDVKM. V lost 5 bases, J lost 0 bases, and 12 bases lay in between. Here the CDR3 DNA reads TGTGCCAGCAGTCCGACAGGGACTAGCACAGATACGCAGTATTTT. This gives the protein CASSPTGTSTDTQYF.

This sequence joins TRBV19 and TRBJ2-7, with a weak D call TRBD2 (6 bases). The CDR3 length is 15 residues. V was clipped by 5 bases and J by 1 base, with 15 bases between them. Germline assignment: CDR1 LNHDA and CDR2 SQIVND (reference sequence). As DNA, the CDR3 is TGTGCCAGTAGTTCTCTGTATGGAGGGTCCTACGAGCAGTACTTC. It yields the protein CASSSLYGGSYEQYF.

The chain employs TRBV6-2 or TRBV6-3 and TRBJ2-7, with 11 bases matching TRBD2. Germline CDR1 is MNHEY and CDR2 is SVGEGT. CDR3 length equals 18 residues. Trimming at V came to 2 bases and at J to 5 bases, leaving 14 bases not matched to a gene. The CDR3 nucleotides read TGTGCCAGCAGTTACGCTATCCTAGCGGGGGGCCAGAACCACGAGCAGTACTTC. Residues: CASSYAILAGGQNHEQYF.